What follows are 7 T cell receptor beta chains derived from one specimen sequenced in a study of T-cell reconstitution after alpha-beta-depleted transplantation in children. Unique molecular identifiers featured in how the TCRbeta library was prepared. Each CDR3 protein is one row after TCRdb ran MiXCR on the PCR reads. Of about 3,800 distinct CDR3 sequences detected, 9.1% appear once; the ten largest clones hold roughly 50%. The sequenced sample was PBMCs, mostly from graft donor cells, obtained 180 days after TCRalphabeta/CD19-depleted stem cell transplant. These receptors were taken from a male patient aged 2-15 years who had a stem cell transplant for acute lymphoblastic leukemia, so the T cells may come from the graft donor.

Ten or more counts support this clonotype. The CDR3 sequence: CASSLAGDYEQYF. CDR3 DNA: TGTGCCAGCAGCTTAGCTGGCGACTACGAGCAGTACTTC. The rearrangement uses TRBV7-9 and TRBJ2-7, with D unclear. The CDR3 runs 13 residues. The V and J ends lost 0 bases and 3 bases respectively, with 6 bases between them. Germline CDR1 SEHNR, CDR2 FQNEAQ (reference sequence). Drawing the rest from reference TRBV7-9 and TRBJ2-7, the complete variable domain is DTGVSQNPRHKITKRGQNVTFRCDPISEHNRLYWYRQTLGQGPEFLTYFQNEAQLEKSRLLSDRFSAERPKGSFSTLEIQRTEQGDSAMYLCASSLAGDYEQYFGPGTRLTVT.

This clonotype has ten or more counts. The V call is TRBV6-5, the J call TRBJ2-7; D gene uncertain. V lost 0 bases and J lost 7, with 22 bases in between. This CDR3 has 17 amino acids. CDR1 is MNHEY and CDR2 is SVGAGI in the germline V gene. The CDR3 region is CASSYSTGIGSPKEQYF. CDR3 coding DNA: TGTGCCAGCAGTTACTCGACCGGAATCGGGTCTCCTAAGGAGCAGTACTTC.

This clonotype was detected ten times or more. J is TRBJ2-6 and V is TRBV6-6; TRBD1 matches at 9 bases. The germline V gene encodes CDR1 MNHNY and CDR2 SVGAGI (reference sequence). The CDR3 runs 18 residues. After removal of 5 bases from V and 4 bases from J, the junction contained 12 bases not matched to a gene. CDR3 DNA: TGTGCCAGCAGTACACCCTCGGGACAGGGCCACGGGGCCAACGTCCTGACTTTC. Encoded protein: CASSTPSGQGHGANVLTF.

This clonotype has ten or more counts. The chain joins TRBV7-9 to TRBJ2-7; 8 nucleotides align to TRBD1. The trim removed 1 base at V and 4 bases at J, leaving 12 bases unmatched. Germline CDR1 reads SEHNR; CDR2 reads FQNEAQ (reference sequence). The CDR3 has 17 residues. In nucleotides, the CDR3 is TGTGCCAGCAGCTTAGAGGCTTTGGGGACAGGCAGGTACGAGCAGTACTTC. It translates to CASSLEALGTGRYEQYF.

In its sample, this clonotype is medium-sized. The rearrangement links TRBV5-1 to TRBJ2-2; tentatively, D is TRBD1 or TRBD2 (5 bases each). The germline V gene has CDR1 SGHRS and CDR2 YFSETQ. Trimming left V 4 bases short and J 5 bases short, with 15 bases between. The CDR3 loop spans 15 amino acids. The CDR3 loop is CASSLTTWGTGELFF. DNA of the CDR3: TGCGCCAGCAGCCTCACAACCTGGGGGACCGGGGAGCTGTTTTTT.

In its sample, this clonotype is medium-sized. The chain joins TRBV5-8 to TRBJ2-4; D is uncertain. Trimming took off 0 bases at V and 4 bases at J, with 11 bases between the two ends. CDR1 is SGHTS, CDR2 YDEGEE, per germline. The CDR3 totals 15 residues. CDR3 in amino acids: CASSLVGWIKNIQYF. For the CDR3, the DNA is TGTGCCAGCAGCTTGGTAGGTTGGATAAAAAACATTCAGTACTTC.

V usage is TRBV27 and J usage is TRBJ2-3, with 10 bases matching TRBD2. Germline values: CDR1 MNHEY, CDR2 SMNVEV (reference sequence). V shed 5 bases, J shed 4 bases, and the junction held 9 bases outside the gene matches. CDR3 length: 16 amino acids. The CDR3 region is CASSQTLAGASDTQYF. DNA of the CDR3: TGTGCCAGCAGTCAAACGCTAGCGGGGGCCTCAGATACGCAGTATTTT.